This T cell receptor (beta chain) appears in the sequencing data of a study of T cell changes during pregnancy in multiple sclerosis. The table came from immunoSEQ multiplex PCR; TCRdb's copy has only in-frame clones and leaves some out. This table holds some 100,000 clones, 90% to 95% found once. This CDR3 spans 13 amino acids. V lost 6 bases to trimming and J lost 2 bases, with 10 bases between them. CDR1 is MNHNS, CDR2 SASEGT, per germline. This specimen was peripheral blood, taken before pregnancy. The receptor's source is a female donor with multiple sclerosis, enrolled in a pregnancy study. This rearrangement joins TRBV6-1 to TRBJ1-2; a weak D match, TRBD1 (5 bases). The CDR3 DNA is TGTGCCAGCAGGCGACAGAGGAACTATGGCTACACCTTC. Residues: CASRRQRNYGYTF.